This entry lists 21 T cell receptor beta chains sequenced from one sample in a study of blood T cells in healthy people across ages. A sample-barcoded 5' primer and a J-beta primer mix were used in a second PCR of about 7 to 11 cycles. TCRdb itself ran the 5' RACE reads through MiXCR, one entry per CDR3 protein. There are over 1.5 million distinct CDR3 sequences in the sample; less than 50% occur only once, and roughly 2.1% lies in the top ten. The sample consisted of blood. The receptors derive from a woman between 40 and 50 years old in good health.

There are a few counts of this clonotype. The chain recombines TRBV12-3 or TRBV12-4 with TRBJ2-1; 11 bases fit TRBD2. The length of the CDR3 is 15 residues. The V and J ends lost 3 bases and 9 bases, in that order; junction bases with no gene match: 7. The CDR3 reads CASSFNSGGATEQFF. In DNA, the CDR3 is TGTGCCAGCAGTTTTAATAGCGGGGGGGCCACTGAGCAGTTCTTC.

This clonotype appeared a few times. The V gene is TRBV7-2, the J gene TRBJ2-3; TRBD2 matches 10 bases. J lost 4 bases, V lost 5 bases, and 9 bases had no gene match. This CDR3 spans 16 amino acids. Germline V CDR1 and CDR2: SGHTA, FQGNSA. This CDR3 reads CASSLSGTSVSDTQYF. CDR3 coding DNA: TGTGCCAGCAGCCTTTCCGGGACTAGCGTTTCAGATACGCAGTATTTT.

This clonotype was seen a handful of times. CDR3 sequence: CASKLAGGNEQFF. CDR3 coding DNA: TGCGCCAGCAAACTAGCAGGGGGCAATGAGCAGTTCTTC. V gene TRBV5-1 combines with J gene TRBJ2-1, with a possible D match to TRBD1 (7 bases). The CDR3 totals 13 residues. Per germline, CDR1 SGHRS and CDR2 YFSETQ. Trimming pared 6 bases from V and 6 bases from J, leaving 13 bases between.

The CDR3 sequence: CASSRDRGVKDEQYF. As DNA, the CDR3 is TGTGCCAGCAGCCGGGACAGGGGGGTTAAAGACGAGCAGTACTTC. V and J are TRBV7-2 and TRBJ2-7; 11 positions match TRBD1. The CDR3 is 15 amino acids. CDR1 SGHTA and CDR2 FQGNSA come from the germline V gene. Trimming cost V 5 bases and J 5 bases; bases outside gene matches: 8.

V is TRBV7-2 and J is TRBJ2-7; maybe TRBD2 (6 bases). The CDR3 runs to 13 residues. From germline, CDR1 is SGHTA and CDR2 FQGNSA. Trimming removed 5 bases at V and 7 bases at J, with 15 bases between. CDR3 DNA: TGTGCCAGCAGCGCCAGACTAGGTAGTGAGCAGTACTTC. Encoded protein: CASSARLGSEQYF.

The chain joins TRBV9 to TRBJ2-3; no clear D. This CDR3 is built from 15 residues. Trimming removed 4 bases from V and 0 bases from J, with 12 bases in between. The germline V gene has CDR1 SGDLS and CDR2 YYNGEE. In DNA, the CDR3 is TGTGCCAGCAGCTTCCTAAGTACTAGCACAGATACGCAGTATTTT. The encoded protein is CASSFLSTSTDTQYF. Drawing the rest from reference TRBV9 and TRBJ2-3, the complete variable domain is DSGVTQTPKHLITATGQRVTLRCSPRSGDLSVYWYQQSLDQGLQFLIQYYNGEERAKGNILERFSAQQFPDLHSELNLSSLELGDSALYFCASSFLSTSTDTQYFGPGTRLTVL.

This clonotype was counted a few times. The CDR3 bases are TGTGCCAGCAGTTTTTGGGACAGGGTTCACGAGCAGTACTTC. This sequence encodes CASSFWDRVHEQYF. The chain joins TRBV12-3 or TRBV12-4 to TRBJ2-7, with 9 bases identical to TRBD1. The CDR3 covers 14 residues. V shed 3 bases, J shed 5 bases, and the junction held 5 bases outside the gene matches.

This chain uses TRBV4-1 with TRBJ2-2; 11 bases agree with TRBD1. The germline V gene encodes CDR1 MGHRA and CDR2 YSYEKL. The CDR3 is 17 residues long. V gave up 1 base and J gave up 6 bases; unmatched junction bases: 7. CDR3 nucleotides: TGCGCCAGCAGCCAAGGCCTCGGACAGGGGGCCTCCGGGGAGCTGTTTTTT. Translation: CASSQGLGQGASGELFF.

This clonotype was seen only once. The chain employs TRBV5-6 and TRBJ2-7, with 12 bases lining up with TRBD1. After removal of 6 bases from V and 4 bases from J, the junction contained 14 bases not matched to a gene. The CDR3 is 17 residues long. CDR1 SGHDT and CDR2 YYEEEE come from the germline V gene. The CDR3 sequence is CASIPRQGDRGPYEQYF. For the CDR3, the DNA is TGTGCCAGCATCCCGCGTCAGGGGGACAGGGGGCCTTACGAGCAGTACTTC.

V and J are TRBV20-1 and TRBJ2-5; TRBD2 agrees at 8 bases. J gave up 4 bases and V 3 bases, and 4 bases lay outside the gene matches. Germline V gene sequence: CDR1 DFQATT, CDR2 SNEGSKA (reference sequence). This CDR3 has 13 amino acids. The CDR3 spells CSARRGVGETQYF. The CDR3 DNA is TGCAGTGCTAGGCGGGGGGTAGGAGAGACCCAGTACTTC.

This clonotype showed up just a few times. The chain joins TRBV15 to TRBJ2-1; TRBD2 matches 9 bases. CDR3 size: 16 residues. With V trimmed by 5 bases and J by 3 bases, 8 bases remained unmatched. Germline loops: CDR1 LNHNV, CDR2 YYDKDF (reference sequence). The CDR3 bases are TGTGCCACCAGCGAATTGATGACTAGCGGCTACAATGAGCAGTTCTTC. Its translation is CATSELMTSGYNEQFF.

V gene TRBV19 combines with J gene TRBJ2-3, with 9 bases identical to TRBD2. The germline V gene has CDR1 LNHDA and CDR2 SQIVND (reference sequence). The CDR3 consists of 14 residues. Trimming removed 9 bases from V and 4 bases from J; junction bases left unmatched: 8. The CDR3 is CASAQAGGPDTQYF. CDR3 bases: TGTGCCAGCGCGCAGGCGGGGGGGCCAGATACGCAGTATTTT.

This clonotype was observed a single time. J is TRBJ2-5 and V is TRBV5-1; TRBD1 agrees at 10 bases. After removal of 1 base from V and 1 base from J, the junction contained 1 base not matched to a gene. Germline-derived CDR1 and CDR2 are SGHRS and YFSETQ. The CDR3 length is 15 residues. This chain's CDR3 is CASSLWTGGQETQYF. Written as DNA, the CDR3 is TGCGCCAGCAGCTTGTGGACAGGGGGCCAAGAGACCCAGTACTTC.

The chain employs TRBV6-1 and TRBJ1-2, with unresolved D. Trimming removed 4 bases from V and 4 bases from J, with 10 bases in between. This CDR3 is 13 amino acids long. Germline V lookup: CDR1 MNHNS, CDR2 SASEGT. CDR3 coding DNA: TGTGCCAGCAGTGCCCAGCTAGCCTATGGCTACACCTTC. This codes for CASSAQLAYGYTF.

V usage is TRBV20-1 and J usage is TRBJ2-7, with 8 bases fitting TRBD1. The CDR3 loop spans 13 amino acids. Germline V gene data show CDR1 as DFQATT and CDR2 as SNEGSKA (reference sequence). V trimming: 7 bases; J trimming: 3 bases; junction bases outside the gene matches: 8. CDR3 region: CSGLGQGNYEQYF. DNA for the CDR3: TGCAGTGGTCTCGGACAGGGTAACTACGAGCAGTACTTC.

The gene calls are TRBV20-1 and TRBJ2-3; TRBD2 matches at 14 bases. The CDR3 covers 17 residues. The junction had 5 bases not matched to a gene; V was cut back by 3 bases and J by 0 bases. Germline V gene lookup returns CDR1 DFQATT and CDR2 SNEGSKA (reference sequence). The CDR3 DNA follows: TGCAGTGCTAGGACTAGCGGGGGGGCCGGGAGCACAGATACGCAGTATTTT. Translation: CSARTSGGAGSTDTQYF.

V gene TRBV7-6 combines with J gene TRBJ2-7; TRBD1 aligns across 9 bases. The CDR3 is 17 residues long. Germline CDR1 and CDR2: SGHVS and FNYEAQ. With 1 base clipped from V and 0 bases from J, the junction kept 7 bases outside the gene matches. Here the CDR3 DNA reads TGTGCCAGCAGCTTAGTCCCCGGGACAGGGACCTCCTACGAGCAGTACTTC. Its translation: CASSLVPGTGTSYEQYF.

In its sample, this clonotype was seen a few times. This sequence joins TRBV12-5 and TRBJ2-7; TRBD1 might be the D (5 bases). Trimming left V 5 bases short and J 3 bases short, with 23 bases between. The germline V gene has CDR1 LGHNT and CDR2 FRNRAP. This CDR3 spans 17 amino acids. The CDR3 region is CASGLSFAGSDFYEQYF. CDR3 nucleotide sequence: TGTGCTAGTGGTCTATCTTTTGCAGGGTCAGACTTCTACGAGCAGTACTTC.

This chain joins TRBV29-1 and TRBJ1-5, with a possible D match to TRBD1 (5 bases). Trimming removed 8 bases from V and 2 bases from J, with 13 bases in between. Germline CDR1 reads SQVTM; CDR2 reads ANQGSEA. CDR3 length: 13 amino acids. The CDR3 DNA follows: TGCAGCATCTACCCGGGGGGCAATCAGCCCCAGCATTTT. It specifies CSIYPGGNQPQHF.

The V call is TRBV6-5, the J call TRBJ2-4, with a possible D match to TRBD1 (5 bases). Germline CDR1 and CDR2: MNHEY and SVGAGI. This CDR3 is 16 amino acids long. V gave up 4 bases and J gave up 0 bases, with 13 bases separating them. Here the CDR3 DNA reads TGTGCCAGCAGTTCCTCGACAGATATAGCCAAAAACATTCAGTACTTC. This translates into CASSSSTDIAKNIQYF.

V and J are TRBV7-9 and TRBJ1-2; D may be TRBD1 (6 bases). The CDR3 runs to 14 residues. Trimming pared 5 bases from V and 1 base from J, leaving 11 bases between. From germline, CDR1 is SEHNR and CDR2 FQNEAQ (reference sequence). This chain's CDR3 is CASSPQDSNYGYTF. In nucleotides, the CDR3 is TGTGCCAGCAGCCCTCAGGACAGTAACTATGGCTACACCTTC. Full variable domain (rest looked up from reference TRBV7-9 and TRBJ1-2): DTGVSQNPRHKITKRGQNVTFRCDPISEHNRLYWYRQTLGQGPEFLTYFQNEAQLEKSRLLSDRFSAERPKGSFSTLEIQRTEQGDSAMYLCASSPQDSNYGYTFGSGTRLTVV.